The clone carrying this TCR beta chain showed up just a few times. No antigen is known for it. Deletions cut 0 bases from V and 7 bases from J, with 16 bases between. This CDR3 is built from 15 residues. The V gene's germline CDR1 is SGHRS and CDR2 YFSETQ. Primers: 60 Vbeta forward and 13 Jbeta reverse. This table comes from immunoSEQ multiplex PCR, and its TCRdb copy is limited to in-frame clones, with some not included. The sample lists more than 100,000 clones; just under 80% were seen once. The data were obtained in a study of cytomegalovirus exposure and HLA in healthy donors. Study results and caveats: Roughly uniform sequencing depth across donors was assumed, possibly incorrectly.

This chain uses TRBV5-1 with TRBJ1-1; weak D call: TRBD1 (6 bases). The source material was PBMCs. The source of this sequence is a woman aged 18-35 years in good health and CMV-seronegative. In DNA, the CDR3 is TGCGCCAGCAGCTTGGCGGCCAGTAGGGGGTATGAAGCTTTCTTT. It codes for CASSLAASRGYEAFF.